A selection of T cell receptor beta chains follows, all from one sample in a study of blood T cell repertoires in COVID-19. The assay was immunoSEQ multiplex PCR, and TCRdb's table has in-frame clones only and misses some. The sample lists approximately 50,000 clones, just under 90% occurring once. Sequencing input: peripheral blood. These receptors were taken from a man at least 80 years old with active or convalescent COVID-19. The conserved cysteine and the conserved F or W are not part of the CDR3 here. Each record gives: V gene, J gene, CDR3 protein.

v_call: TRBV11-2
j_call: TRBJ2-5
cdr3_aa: ASSLIGGDQETQY

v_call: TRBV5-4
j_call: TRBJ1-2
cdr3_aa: ASREDSFYYGYT

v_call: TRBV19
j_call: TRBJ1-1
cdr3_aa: ASSRDRVNTEAF

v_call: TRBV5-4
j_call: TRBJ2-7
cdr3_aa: ASSSGQGSYEQY

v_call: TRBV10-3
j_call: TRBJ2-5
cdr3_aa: AISVGGGQETQY

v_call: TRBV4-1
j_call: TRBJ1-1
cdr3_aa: ASSQDLGQGLNTEAF

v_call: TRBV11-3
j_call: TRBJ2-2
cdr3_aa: ASSRGQSTGELF

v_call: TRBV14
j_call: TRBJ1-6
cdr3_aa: ASSQGKGRGNNSPLH

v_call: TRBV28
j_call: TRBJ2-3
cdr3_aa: ASSPPAGGVGDTQY

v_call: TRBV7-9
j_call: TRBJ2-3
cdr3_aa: ASSLTGLAGGLPDTQY

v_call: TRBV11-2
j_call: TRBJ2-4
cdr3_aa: ASSLASEPY

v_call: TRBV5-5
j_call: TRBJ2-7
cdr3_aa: ASRMVGANEQY

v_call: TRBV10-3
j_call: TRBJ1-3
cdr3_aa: AISESQAVSGNTIY

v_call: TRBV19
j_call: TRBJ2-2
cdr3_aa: ASRQRGTGNTGELF

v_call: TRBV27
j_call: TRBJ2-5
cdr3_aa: ASSLTHTDRGLTETQY

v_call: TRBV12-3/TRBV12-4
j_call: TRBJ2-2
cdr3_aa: ASRQGDTGELF

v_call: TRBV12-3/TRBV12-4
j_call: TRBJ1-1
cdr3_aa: ASSLDRGLVAF

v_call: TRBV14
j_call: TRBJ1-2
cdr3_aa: ASSLRSDYGYT

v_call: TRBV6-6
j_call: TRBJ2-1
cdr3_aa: ASSYRGEHEQF

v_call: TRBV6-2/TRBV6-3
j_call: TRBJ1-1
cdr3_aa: ASSYSRGGFDTEAF

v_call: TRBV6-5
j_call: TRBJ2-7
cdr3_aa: ASSGTPSSYEQY

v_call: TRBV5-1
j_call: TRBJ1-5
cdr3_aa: ASSFGTDQPQH

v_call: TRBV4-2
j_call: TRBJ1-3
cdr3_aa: ASSQGSGNSGNTIY

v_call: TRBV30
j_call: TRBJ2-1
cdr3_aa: AWRGGRAFDEQF

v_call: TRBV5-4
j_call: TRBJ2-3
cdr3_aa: ASSRGSSWDHLSTDTQY

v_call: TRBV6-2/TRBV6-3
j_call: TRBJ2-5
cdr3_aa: ASSTPGQGEETQY

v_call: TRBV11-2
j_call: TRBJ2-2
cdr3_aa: ASSPGTGDTGELF

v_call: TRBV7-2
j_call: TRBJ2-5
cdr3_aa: ASSLEWAGGQGTQY

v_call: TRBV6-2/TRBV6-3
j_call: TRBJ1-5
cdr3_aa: ASSDRANQPQH

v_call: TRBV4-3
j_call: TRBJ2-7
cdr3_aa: ASSQELGGSYEQY

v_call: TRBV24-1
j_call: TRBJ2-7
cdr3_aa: ATSDLTGNEQY

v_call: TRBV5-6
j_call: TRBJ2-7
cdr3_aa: ASSGELRGHEQY

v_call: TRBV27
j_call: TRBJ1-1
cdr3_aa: ASSLSPGRAEKVEAF

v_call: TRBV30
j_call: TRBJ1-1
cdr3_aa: AWSVGQGITEAF

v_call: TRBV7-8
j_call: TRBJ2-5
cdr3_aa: ASSLRGRRETQY

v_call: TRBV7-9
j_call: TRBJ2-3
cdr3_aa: ASSLLAGNPADTQY

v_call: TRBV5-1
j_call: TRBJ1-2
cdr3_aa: ASSSGVGPGSYGYT

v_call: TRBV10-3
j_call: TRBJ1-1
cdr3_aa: AISEEGGGFMNTEAF

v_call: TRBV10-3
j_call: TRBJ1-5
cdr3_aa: AISDSRTGVGQPQH

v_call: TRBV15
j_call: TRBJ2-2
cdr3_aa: ATSRDLAAGELF

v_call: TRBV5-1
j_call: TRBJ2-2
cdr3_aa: ASNKGLAGAEENTGELF

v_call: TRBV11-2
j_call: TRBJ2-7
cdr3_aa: ASSDGLADYYEQY

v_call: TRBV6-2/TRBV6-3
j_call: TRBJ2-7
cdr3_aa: ASSYPGYRTTYEQY

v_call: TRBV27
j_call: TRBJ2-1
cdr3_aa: ASSLRDRGASEQF

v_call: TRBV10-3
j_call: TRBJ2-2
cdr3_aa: AISSGLAGMNTGELF

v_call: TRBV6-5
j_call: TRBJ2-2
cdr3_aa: ASRGTGIGELF

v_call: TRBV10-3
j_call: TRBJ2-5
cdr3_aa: AISEDRGQETQY

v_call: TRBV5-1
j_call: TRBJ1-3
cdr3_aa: ASSSDRGNTIY

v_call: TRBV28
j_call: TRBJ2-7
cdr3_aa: ASSLPGQVMGEQY

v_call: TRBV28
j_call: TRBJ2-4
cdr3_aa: ASSFNFGTSGSWGNIQY

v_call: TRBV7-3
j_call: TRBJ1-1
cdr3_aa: ASSTRGNTEAF

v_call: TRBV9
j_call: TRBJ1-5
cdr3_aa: ASSVQGADQPQH

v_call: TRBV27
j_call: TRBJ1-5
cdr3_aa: ASSFGGVNQPQH

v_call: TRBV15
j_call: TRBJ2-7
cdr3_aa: ATSRDLGHKLVYEQY